This TCR beta chain emerged from a study of blood T cell repertoires in COVID-19. Study overall: Italy, Spain and the United States were the sources of the convalescent and acute COVID-19 samples. The analysed material was cDNA or gDNA that came from T cells, B-cell-depleted T cells, or PBMCs.

How the authors handled the data: Amplification of reference gene primers provided the estimated nucleated cell counts. Assay used: immunoSEQ multiplex PCR; TCRdb lists only in-frame clones, some missing. For V, J and clone size, that table is used; D and trimming come from the DNA. The sample records roughly 99,000 clones, approximately 88% being singletons. This CDR3 is built from 13 residues. This chain joins TRBV21-1 and TRBJ1-2; TRBD1 is taken as the D call from the table, unchecked against the DNA. TRBV21-1 is deemed a pseudogene. The specimen sequenced was peripheral blood. The sequence was obtained from a man aged 50 or older with active or convalescent COVID-19. The CDR3 coding sequence is TGTGCCAGCGCTACCGGGACATCTAGAGGCTACACCTTC. It codes for CASATGTSRGYTF.